The 8 T cell receptor beta chains given below trace back to one sample, sequenced in a study of blood T cell repertoires in COVID-19. Clones were read by immunoSEQ multiplex PCR, and TCRdb kept only the in-frame ones, dropping some. The sample lists 9,500 to 15,000 clones; more than 75% were seen once. Sequenced: peripheral blood. All receptors derive from an older man with active COVID-19.

J is TRBJ2-1 and V is TRBV9, with D perhaps matching TRBD2 (6 bases). Germline V gene lookup returns CDR1 SGDLS and CDR2 YYNGEE. V lost 0 bases to trimming and J lost 13 bases, with 20 bases between them. This CDR3 is 15 amino acids long. CDR3 protein: CASSVGGGTPHYQFF. The CDR3 coding sequence is TGTGCCAGCAGCGTAGGAGGAGGGACTCCACACTATCAGTTCTTC.

The chain's CDR3 is CASSARDSQETQYF. The CDR3 nucleotides are TGTGCCAGCAGCGCACGGGACTCCCAAGAGACCCAGTACTTC. This sequence joins TRBV5-4 and TRBJ2-5; a weak D match, TRBD2 (6 bases). The CDR3 totals 14 residues. V was trimmed by 4 bases and J by 1 base, leaving 11 bases between them. Germline-derived CDR1 and CDR2 are SGHNT and YYREEE (reference sequence).

The rearrangement links TRBV7-9 to TRBJ2-2, with 10 positions matching TRBD2. This CDR3 has 17 amino acids. Trimming cost V 5 bases and J 1 base; bases outside gene matches: 7. The germline V gene has CDR1 SEHNR and CDR2 FQNEAQ (reference sequence). The chain's CDR3 is CASSPPGLARNTGELFF. In DNA form, the CDR3 reads TGTGCCAGCAGCCCCCCGGGACTAGCGAGGAACACCGGGGAGCTGTTTTTT.

The chain couples TRBV6-1 to TRBJ2-5, with TRBD2 identical over 11 bases. J was trimmed by 5 bases and V by 4 bases; bases with no gene match: 9. The CDR3 covers 16 residues. Germline values: CDR1 MNHNS, CDR2 SASEGT. CDR3 in amino acids: CASSVSSGRADETQYF. CDR3 nucleotide sequence: TGTGCCAGCAGTGTTAGTAGCGGGAGGGCCGATGAGACCCAGTACTTC.

The V and J genes are TRBV7-6 and TRBJ1-5; 8 nucleotides line up with TRBD1. CDR3 length: 15 residues. Looked up from germline, CDR1 is SGHVS and CDR2 is FNYEAQ. J lost 8 bases, V lost 5 bases, and 11 bases had no gene match. The CDR3 DNA sequence: TGTGCCAGCAGCACCCGGACAGGGTTAAGGGAGCCCCAGCATTTT. Its translation is CASSTRTGLREPQHF.

V and J are TRBV20-1 and TRBJ2-5; tentatively, D is TRBD2 (5 bases). The CDR3 covers 11 residues. Germline CDR1 DFQATT, CDR2 SNEGSKA (reference sequence). The CDR3 region is CGADTQETQYF. CDR3 nucleotide sequence: TGCGGAGCGGATACCCAAGAGACCCAGTACTTC.

This clone was counted only a few times. The V and J genes are TRBV18 and TRBJ2-7, with D possibly being TRBD1 (6 bases). The ends were cut back, 3 bases at V and 2 bases at J, with 11 bases in the middle. The length of the CDR3 is 14 residues. CDR1 is KGHSH and CDR2 is LQKENI in the germline V gene. The DNA for the CDR3 is TGTGCCAGCTCACCGGGGGCCCAAACCTACGAGCAGTACTTC. Translated: CASSPGAQTYEQYF.

The chain joins TRBV7-9 to TRBJ1-5; D is undetermined. The CDR3 loop spans 17 amino acids. Germline V lookup: CDR1 SEHNR, CDR2 FQNEAQ (reference sequence). Trimming removed 2 bases from V and 0 bases from J, with 14 bases in between. CDR3 in amino acids: CASSLLGTPNSNQPQHF. The DNA for the CDR3 is TGTGCCAGCAGCTTATTGGGCACCCCCAATAGCAATCAGCCCCAGCATTTT.